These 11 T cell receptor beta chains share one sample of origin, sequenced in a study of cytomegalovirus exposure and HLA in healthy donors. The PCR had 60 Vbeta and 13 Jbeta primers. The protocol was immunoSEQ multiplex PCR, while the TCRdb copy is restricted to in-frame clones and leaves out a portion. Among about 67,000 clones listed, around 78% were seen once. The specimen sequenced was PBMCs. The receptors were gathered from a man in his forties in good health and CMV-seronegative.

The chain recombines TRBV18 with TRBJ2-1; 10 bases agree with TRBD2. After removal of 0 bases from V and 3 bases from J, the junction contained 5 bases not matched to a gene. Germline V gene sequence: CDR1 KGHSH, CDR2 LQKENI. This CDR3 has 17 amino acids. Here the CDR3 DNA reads TGTGCCAGCTCACCACCTCGGAGCGGGGGGGACTACAATGAGCAGTTCTTC. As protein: CASSPPRSGGDYNEQFF.

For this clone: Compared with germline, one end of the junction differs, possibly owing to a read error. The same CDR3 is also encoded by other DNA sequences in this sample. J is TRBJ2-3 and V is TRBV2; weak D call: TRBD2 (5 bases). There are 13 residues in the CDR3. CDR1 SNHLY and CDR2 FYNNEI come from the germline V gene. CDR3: CASSTGSTYTQYF. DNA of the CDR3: TGCGCCAGCAGCACGGGGAGTACCTATACGCAGTATTTT.

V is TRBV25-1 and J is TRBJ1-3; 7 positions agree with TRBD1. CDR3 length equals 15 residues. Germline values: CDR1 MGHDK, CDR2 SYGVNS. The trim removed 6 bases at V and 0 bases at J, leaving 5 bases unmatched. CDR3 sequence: CASRAGGISGNTIYF. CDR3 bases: TGTGCCAGCAGGGCAGGGGGTATCTCTGGAAACACCATATATTTT.

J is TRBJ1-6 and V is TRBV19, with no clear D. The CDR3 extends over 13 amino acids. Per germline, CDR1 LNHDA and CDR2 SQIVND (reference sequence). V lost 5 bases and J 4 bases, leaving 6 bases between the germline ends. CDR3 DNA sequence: TGTGCCAGTAGTGGAGGATATAATTCACCCCTCCACTTT. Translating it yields CASSGGYNSPLHF.

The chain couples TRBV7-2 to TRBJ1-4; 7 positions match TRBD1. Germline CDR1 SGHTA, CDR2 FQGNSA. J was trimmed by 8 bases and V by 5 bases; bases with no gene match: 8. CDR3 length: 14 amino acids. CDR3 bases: TGTGCCAGCAGCCCCGGGACAGTAGGAGAAAAACTGTTTTTT. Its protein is CASSPGTVGEKLFF. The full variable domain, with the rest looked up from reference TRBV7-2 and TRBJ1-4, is GAGVSQSPSNKVTEKGKDVELRCDPISGHTALYWYRQSLGQGLEFLIYFQGNSAPDKSGLPSDRFSAERTGGSVSTLTIQRTQQEDSAVYLCASSPGTVGEKLFFGSGTQLSVL.

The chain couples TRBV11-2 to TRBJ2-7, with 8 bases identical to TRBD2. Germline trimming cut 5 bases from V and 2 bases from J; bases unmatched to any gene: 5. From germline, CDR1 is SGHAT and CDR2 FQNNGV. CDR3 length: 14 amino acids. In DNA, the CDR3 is TGTGCCAGCAGCCCGGGGGGGGGTCCCTACGAGCAGTACTTC. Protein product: CASSPGGGPYEQYF.

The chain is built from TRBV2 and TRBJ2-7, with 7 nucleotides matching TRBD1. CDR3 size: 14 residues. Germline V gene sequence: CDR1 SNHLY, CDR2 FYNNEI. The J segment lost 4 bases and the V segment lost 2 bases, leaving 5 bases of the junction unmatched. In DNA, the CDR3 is TGTGCCAGCAGTGAATGGTCGACAGGGTACGAGCAGTACTTC. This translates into CASSEWSTGYEQYF.

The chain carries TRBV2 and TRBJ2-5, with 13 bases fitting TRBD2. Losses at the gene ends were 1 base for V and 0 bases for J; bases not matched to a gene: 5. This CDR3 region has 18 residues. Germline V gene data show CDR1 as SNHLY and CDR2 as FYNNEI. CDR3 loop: CASSEGGLAGSYQETQYF. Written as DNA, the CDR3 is TGTGCCAGCAGTGAAGGGGGACTAGCGGGGAGTTACCAAGAGACCCAGTACTTC. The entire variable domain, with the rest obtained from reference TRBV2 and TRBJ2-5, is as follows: EPEVTQTPSHQVTQMGQEVILRCVPISNHLYFYWYRQILGQKVEFLVSFYNNEISEKSEIFDDQFSVERPDGSNFTLKIRSTKLEDSAMYFCASSEGGLAGSYQETQYFGPGTRLLVL.

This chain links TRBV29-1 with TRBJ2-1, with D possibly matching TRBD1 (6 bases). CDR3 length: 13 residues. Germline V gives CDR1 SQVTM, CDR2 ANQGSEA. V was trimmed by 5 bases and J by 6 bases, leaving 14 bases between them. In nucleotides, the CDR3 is TGCAGCGTTAGCGCAGGGGTCTTCAATGAGCAGTTCTTC. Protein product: CSVSAGVFNEQFF.

CDR3 bases: TGTGCCAGTACCGGCGGAGCGGGATCGAACACCGGGGAGCTGTTTTTT. This sequence encodes CASTGGAGSNTGELFF. The chain employs TRBV19 and TRBJ2-2, with 7 bases aligning to TRBD2. Trimming took 7 bases from V and 0 from J; bases not matched to a gene: 8. The germline V gene encodes CDR1 LNHDA and CDR2 SQIVND (reference sequence). The CDR3 runs 16 residues.

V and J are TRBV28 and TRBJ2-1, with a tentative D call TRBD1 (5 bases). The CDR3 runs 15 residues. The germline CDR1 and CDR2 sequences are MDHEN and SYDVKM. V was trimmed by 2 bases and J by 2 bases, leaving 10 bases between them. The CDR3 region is CASSLGSGTYNEQFF. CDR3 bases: TGTGCCAGCAGTTTAGGGTCAGGGACCTACAATGAGCAGTTCTTC.